This T cell receptor beta chain was documented in a study of shared clonotypes between healthy human individuals. For this clone: Its specificity is not known.

Data came from immunoSEQ multiplex PCR; TCRdb stores just in-frame clones and leaves some out. There are about 600,000 clones in the sample; around 97% occur only once, and about 0.06% lies in the top ten. Overall study findings and caveats: Memory subsets generally showed lower estimated richness than naive subsets.

Germline-derived CDR1 and CDR2 are MNHNY and SVGAGI (reference sequence). CDR3 length: 15 residues. The J segment lost 6 bases and the V segment lost 5 bases, leaving 9 bases of the junction unmatched. This receptor was obtained from a woman in her twenties or thirties in good health. The material sequenced was naive CD4+ T cells sorted from blood. Indicated subset: CD45RA+ positively selected. This chain connects TRBV6-6 to TRBJ2-1, with 8 bases aligning to TRBD2. This CDR3 reads CASSKTGTRSNEQFF. CDR3 in DNA: TGTGCCAGCAGTAAAACCGGGACTAGAAGCAATGAGCAGTTCTTC.